This TCR beta chain is drawn from a study of vaccination and CD4 T cells after COVID-19. Germline V gene sequence: CDR1 KGHDR, CDR2 SFDVKD. CDR3 length: 13 amino acids. V lost 2 bases and J 0 bases, leaving 2 bases between the germline ends. Cultured CD4+ T-cell DNA underwent Oncomine TCR Beta short-read sequencing. TCRdb reanalysed the PCR reads using MiXCR and keeps one entry per CDR3 protein. Of about 20,000 distinct CDR3 sequences in the sample, around half were seen once. The treatment here: approximately nine-day PBMC culture with coronavirus spike peptide pools or control peptides (ViraFEST assay). This clonotype was picked up a small number of times. Antigen: not known.

Specimen: CD4+ T cells from blood, cultured in vitro. This rearrangement joins TRBV24-1 to TRBJ2-3; D is undetermined. The receptor was derived from a human donor who had recovered from COVID-19. The CDR3 loop reads CATSDSSTDTQYF. CDR3 DNA: TGTGCCACCAGTGATTCTAGCACAGATACGCAGTATTTT.